This TCR beta chain was recovered during a study of shared clonotypes between healthy human individuals. Study-wide results and limits: The authors sampled blood alone, and tissue repertoires likely differ.

Remarks on this clone: The antigen remains undetermined.

Amplification in unsorted PBMC replicate PCRs started from around 330 ng DNA, which equals about 28,000 T cell genomes. Only in-frame clones appear in the TCRdb table, and some are missing; sequencing was by immunoSEQ multiplex PCR. The table has about 490,000 clones, more than 65% seen once. The germline V gene has CDR1 LGHNA and CDR2 YNFKEQ. The CDR3 contains 15 residues. V lost 4 bases and J 6 bases, leaving 15 bases between the germline ends. The chain joins TRBV4-2 to TRBJ2-2, with D possibly matching TRBD1 (5 bases). The TCR comes from a woman in her thirties or forties in good health. Some clones in this sample may be carry-over from other donors' samples. The sample was PBMCs. CDR3 sequence: CASSPRVGGAGELFF. CDR3 bases: TGTGCCAGCAGCCCCAGGGTGGGCGGCGCCGGGGAGCTGTTTTTT.